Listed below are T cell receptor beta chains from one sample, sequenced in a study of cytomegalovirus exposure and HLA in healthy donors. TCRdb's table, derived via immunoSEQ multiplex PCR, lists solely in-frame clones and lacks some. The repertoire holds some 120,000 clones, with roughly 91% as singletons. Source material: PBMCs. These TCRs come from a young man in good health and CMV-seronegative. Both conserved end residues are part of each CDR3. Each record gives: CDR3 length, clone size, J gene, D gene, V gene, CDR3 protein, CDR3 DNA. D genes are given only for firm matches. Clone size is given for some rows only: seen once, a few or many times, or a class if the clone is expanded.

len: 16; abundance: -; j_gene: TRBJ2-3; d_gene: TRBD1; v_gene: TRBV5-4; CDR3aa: CASSTDMTGWSDTQYF; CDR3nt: TGTGCCAGCAGCACCGATATGACAGGGTGGTCAGATACGCAGTATTTT
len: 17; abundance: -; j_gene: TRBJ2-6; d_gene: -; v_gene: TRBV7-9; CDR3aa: CASILGQANSGANVLTF; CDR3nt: TGTGCCAGCATCTTAGGCCAGGCTAACTCTGGGGCCAACGTCCTGACTTTC
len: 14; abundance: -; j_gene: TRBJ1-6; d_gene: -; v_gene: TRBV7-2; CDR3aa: CASSFRAINSPLHF; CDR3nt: TGTGCCAGCAGCTTCAGGGCTATTAATTCACCCCTCCACTTT
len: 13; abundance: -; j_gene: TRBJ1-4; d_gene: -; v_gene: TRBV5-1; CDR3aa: CASSLEGYEKLFF; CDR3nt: TGCGCCAGCAGCTTGGAGGGGTATGAAAAACTGTTTTTT
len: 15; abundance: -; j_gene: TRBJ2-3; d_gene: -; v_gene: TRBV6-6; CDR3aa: CASSYLGAPTDTQYF; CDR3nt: TGTGCCAGCAGTTACTTGGGGGCGCCCACAGATACGCAGTATTTT
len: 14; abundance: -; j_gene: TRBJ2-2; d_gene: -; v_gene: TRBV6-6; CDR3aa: CASTPSSGLGELFF; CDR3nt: TGTGCCAGCACCCCGTCGTCGGGTTTGGGGGAGCTGTTTTTT
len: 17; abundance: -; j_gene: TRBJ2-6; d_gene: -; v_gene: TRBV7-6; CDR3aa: CASSVGHFRTGANVLTF; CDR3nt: TGTGCCAGCAGCGTGGGTCACTTTAGGACAGGGGCCAACGTCCTGACTTTC
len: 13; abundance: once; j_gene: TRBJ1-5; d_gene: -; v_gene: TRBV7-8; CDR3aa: CASSLAQIQPQHF; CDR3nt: TGTGCCAGCAGCTTAGCGCAGATACAGCCCCAGCATTTT
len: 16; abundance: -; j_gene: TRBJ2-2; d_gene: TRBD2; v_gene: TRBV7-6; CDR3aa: CASSLVGGTGTGELFF; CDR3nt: TGTGCCAGCAGCTTAGTCGGGGGGACGGGCACCGGGGAGCTGTTTTTT
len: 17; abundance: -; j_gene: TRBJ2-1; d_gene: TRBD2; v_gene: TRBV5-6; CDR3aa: CASSSRTSSYSYNEQFF; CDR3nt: TGTGCCAGCAGCTCGAGGACTAGCAGTTACTCCTACAATGAGCAGTTCTTC
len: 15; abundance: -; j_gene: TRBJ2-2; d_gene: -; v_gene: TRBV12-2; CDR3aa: CASRPTGRDTGELFF; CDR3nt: TGTGCAAGTCGCCCCACAGGGAGAGACACCGGGGAGCTGTTTTTT